A single sample gave rise to the 28 T cell receptor beta chains below, sequenced in a study of T cells in Graves' hyperthyroidism and ophthalmopathy. TCR beta CDR3 region amplification was performed from RNA transcripts. HTBI primers were used for first-round RT-PCR of the TCR CDR3. Via MiXCR, TCRdb re-called the multiplex PCR reads, giving one row per CDR3 protein. The sample shows roughly 700,000 distinct CDR3 sequences, 14% of them seen only once. Sequenced material: blood. These TCRs come from a woman aged 18-30 years with Graves' hyperthyroidism.

The V call is TRBV7-2, the J call TRBJ2-3; D not resolved. Germline V gene sequence: CDR1 SGHTA, CDR2 FQGNSA. The CDR3 extends over 14 amino acids. Trimming took 2 bases from V and 4 from J, leaving 10 bases between them. CDR3: CASSLMIGPDTQYF. DNA of the CDR3: TGTGCCAGCAGCTTAATGATCGGCCCAGATACGCAGTATTTT.

A few counts support this clonotype. A much larger clone is a single base away; this may be a read error. The V call is TRBV14, the J call TRBJ2-7, with TRBD1 as a possible D gene (6 bases). Trimming stripped 3 bases from V and 0 bases from J, with 9 bases between. This CDR3 is built from 14 residues. CDR1 is SGHDN, CDR2 FVKESK, per germline. DNA for the CDR3: TGTGCCAGCAGCCATAGGGGGAGCTCCTACGAGCAGTACTTC. Translated: CASSHRGSSYEQYF.

This clonotype was counted many times. The genes are TRBV12-3 or TRBV12-4 and TRBJ1-6; D is unresolved. There are 13 residues in the CDR3. The V end lost 6 bases, the J end lost 8 bases, and 11 bases lay between the germline ends. Here the CDR3 DNA reads TGTGCCAGCAGCAAGGCGGGAGATTCACCCCTCCACTTT. It specifies CASSKAGDSPLHF.

This chain connects TRBV29-1 to TRBJ2-1; D remains unclear. The CDR3 loop spans 13 amino acids. V was trimmed by 6 bases and J by 0 bases, leaving 9 bases between them. CDR1 SQVTM and CDR2 ANQGSEA come from the germline V gene. The DNA for the CDR3 is TGCAGCGTAGATCTTAGCTCCTACAATGAGCAGTTCTTC. Translated: CSVDLSSYNEQFF.

This clonotype appeared many times. The chain recombines TRBV5-5 with TRBJ2-2; D gene uncertain. The CDR3 consists of 14 residues. The germline CDR1 and CDR2 sequences are SGHKS and YYEKEE (reference sequence). The germline V and J ends were trimmed by 1 base and 6 bases, with 10 bases remaining between them. CDR3: CASSLSFFAGELFF. The CDR3 bases are TGTGCCAGCAGCTTGTCCTTCTTCGCCGGGGAGCTGTTTTTT.

This clonotype has ten or more counts. V is TRBV7-2 and J is TRBJ2-3, with a tentative D call TRBD2 (6 bases). The germline V gene encodes CDR1 SGHTA and CDR2 FQGNSA. This CDR3 has 15 residues. Trimming removed 5 bases from V and 0 bases from J, with 12 bases in between. The CDR3 DNA follows: TGTGCCAGCAGCCCTGGAGGGCCTAGCACAGATACGCAGTATTTT. Its translation is CASSPGGPSTDTQYF.

This clonotype was observed at least ten times. The genes are TRBV27 and TRBJ2-7; 7 bases match TRBD1. The CDR3 consists of 15 residues. CDR1 is MNHEY, CDR2 SMNVEV, per germline (reference sequence). V was pared by 6 bases and J by 6 bases, with 14 bases of the junction left unmatched. CDR3 sequence (DNA): TGTGCCAGCAGCCCCCTGAGACAGGGTACAAGCGAGCAGTACTTC. It is translated as CASSPLRQGTSEQYF.

This clonotype occurred many times. This chain uses TRBV27 with TRBJ1-1; D is undetermined. This CDR3 comprises 15 residues. Germline lookup yields CDR1 MNHEY and CDR2 SMNVEV (reference sequence). V dropped 2 bases and J dropped 10 bases, with 20 bases sitting between them. The CDR3 reads CASSLSRLNHGGAFF. CDR3 DNA: TGTGCCAGCAGTTTAAGTAGACTGAACCACGGTGGAGCTTTCTTT.

This clonotype was observed at least ten times. This chain links TRBV7-2 with TRBJ2-1, with TRBD2 matching over 8 bases. The ends lost 0 bases at V and 2 bases at J; junction bases unmatched: 3. This CDR3 has 16 amino acids. Germline assignment: CDR1 SGHTA and CDR2 FQGNSA. The chain's CDR3 is CASSLAGLAPYNEQFF. DNA of the CDR3: TGTGCCAGCAGCTTAGCTGGACTAGCTCCCTACAATGAGCAGTTCTTC. Filled out from reference TRBV7-2 and TRBJ2-1, the complete variable domain reads GAGVSQSPSNKVTEKGKDVELRCDPISGHTALYWYRQSLGQGLEFLIYFQGNSAPDKSGLPSDRFSAERTGGSVSTLTIQRTQQEDSAVYLCASSLAGLAPYNEQFFGPGTRLTVL.

This clonotype was found many times. CDR3 loop: CASSLGGTATSYEQYF. As DNA, the CDR3 is TGTGCCAGCAGCTTAGGAGGGACAGCTACCTCCTACGAGCAGTACTTC. The chain is built from TRBV7-2 and TRBJ2-7, with 7 bases identical to TRBD1. V trimming: 1 base; J trimming: 0 bases; junction bases outside the gene matches: 6. CDR1 SGHTA and CDR2 FQGNSA come from the germline V gene. This CDR3 is 16 amino acids long.

This chain joins TRBV19 and TRBJ2-2; TRBD1 or TRBD2 may be the D gene (6 bases each). The CDR3 totals 14 residues. Germline assignment: CDR1 LNHDA and CDR2 SQIVND (reference sequence). Trimming took 7 bases from V and 7 from J, leaving 16 bases between them. DNA of the CDR3: TGTGCCAGTATGAGCCAGGGGACTGGCGGGGAGCTGTTTTTT. Translation: CASMSQGTGGELFF. The full variable domain, its missing parts supplied by reference TRBV19 and TRBJ2-2, is DGGITQSPKYLFRKEGQNVTLSCEQNLNHDAMYWYRQDPGQGLRLIYYSQIVNDFQKGDIAEGYSVSREKKESFPLTVTSAQKNPTAFYLCASMSQGTGGELFFGEGSRLTVL.

The gene calls are TRBV14 and TRBJ2-7, with D unclear. Germline CDR1 SGHDN, CDR2 FVKESK. Trimming shortened V by 1 base and J by 5 bases, and 9 bases separated the two germline ends. The CDR3 runs to 13 residues. The CDR3 spells CASSQVGAHEQYF. The CDR3 DNA reads as TGTGCCAGCAGCCAAGTAGGAGCTCACGAGCAGTACTTC.

This clonotype showed up just a few times. A read error is possible here, since a much larger clone lies one base away. J is TRBJ2-2 and V is TRBV30, with D possibly matching TRBD2 (5 bases). Germline values: CDR1 GTSNPN, CDR2 SVGIG (reference sequence). The CDR3 loop spans 13 amino acids. CDR3 in amino acids: CAWSPTRTGELLF. The CDR3 DNA reads TGTGCCTGGAGCCCTACTCGGACCGGGGAGCTGTTATTT. The whole variable domain, filled in from reference TRBV30 and TRBJ2-2, reads SQTIHQWPATLVQPVGSPLSLECTVEGTSNPNLYWYRQAAGRGLQLLFYSVGIGQISSEVPQNLSASRPQDRQFILSSKKLLLSDSGFYLCAWSPTRTGELLFGEGSRLTVL.

This clonotype was counted many times. CDR3 sequence: CASSFPRPSTDTQYF. For the CDR3, the DNA is TGTGCCAGCAGTTTTCCCAGACCTAGCACAGATACGCAGTATTTT. The gene calls are TRBV28 and TRBJ2-3; unclear D gene. V lost 3 bases and J 0 bases, leaving 10 bases between the germline ends. There are 15 residues in the CDR3. Germline V gene lookup returns CDR1 MDHEN and CDR2 SYDVKM.

This clonotype was seen more than once but under ten times. V gene TRBV6-1 combines with J gene TRBJ1-5; TRBD1 matches 9 bases. This CDR3 contains 16 residues. From germline, CDR1 is MNHNS and CDR2 SASEGT. V lost 2 bases to trimming and J lost 4 bases; unmatched junction nucleotides: 6. The CDR3 coding sequence is TGTGCCAGCAGTGAAATGTTGGGACAGGGAAATCAGCCCCAGCATTTT. Encoded protein: CASSEMLGQGNQPQHF.

In this sample, this clonotype turned up a few times. One end of the junction does not line up with germline, which may come from a read error. The V and J genes are TRBV28 and TRBJ1-4; D not certain. The CDR3 totals 15 residues. Germline loops: CDR1 MDHEN, CDR2 SYDVKM. The CDR3 region is CAGSARFWANEKLFF. The CDR3 coding sequence is TGTGCCGGCAGTGCCCGGTTTTGGGCTAATGAAAAACTGTTCTTT. The variable domain in full, completed from reference TRBV28 and TRBJ1-4, reads DVKVTQSSRYLVKRTGEKVFLECVQDMDHENMFWYRQDPGLGLRLIYFSYDVKMKEKGDIPEGYSVSREKKERFSLILESASTNQTSMYLCAGSARFWANEKLFFGSGTQLSVL.

The chain carries TRBV20-1 and TRBJ1-2; no definite D call. The CDR3 contains 13 residues. With 6 bases removed from V and 4 bases from J, the gap between germline ends came to 15 bases. CDR1 is DFQATT and CDR2 is SNEGSKA in the germline V gene (reference sequence). The CDR3 coding sequence is TGCAGTGCCTCCTCGGCGGGTTCCTATGGCTACACCTTC. The encoded protein is CSASSAGSYGYTF.

The rearrangement links TRBV28 to TRBJ2-6; weak D call: TRBD1 (6 bases). Trimming cost V 5 bases and J 0 bases, with 17 bases left between them. There are 18 residues in the CDR3. CDR1 and CDR2 (germline): MDHEN, SYDVKM. The CDR3, as DNA: TGTGCCAGCAGTCAACTTTACGACAGGCCCTCTGGGGCCAACGTCCTGACTTTC. This translates into CASSQLYDRPSGANVLTF.

This clonotype was observed a few times. The chain combines TRBV5-6 with TRBJ1-3; no firm D call. This CDR3 comprises 14 residues. Germline V gives CDR1 SGHDT, CDR2 YYEEEE. Trimming removed 4 bases at V and 1 base at J, with 9 bases between. The CDR3, as DNA: TGTGCCAGCAGCATAACAGTTTCTGGAAACACCATATATTTT. Translated, it gives CASSITVSGNTIYF.

In regard to this clonotype: A much larger clone differs from this one at a single base, so this may be a read error. This CDR3 is missing its conserved last phenylalanine or tryptophan, likely due to a read error. The rearrangement uses TRBV6-1 and TRBJ2-1, with 8 bases fitting TRBD2. Per the germline V gene, CDR1 is MNHNS and CDR2 is SASEGT. V shed 6 bases, J shed 2 bases, and the junction held 3 bases outside the gene matches. The CDR3 totals 14 residues. The CDR3 nucleotides are TGTGCCAGCAGCACTAGCGGTACCTACAATGAGCAGTTCCTC. Translated, it gives CASSTSGTYNEQFL.

This clonotype appeared a few times. V usage is TRBV19 and J usage is TRBJ1-1; D is unclear. V was shortened by 2 bases and J by 7 bases, with 11 bases between the two germline ends. From germline, CDR1 is LNHDA and CDR2 SQIVND (reference sequence). This CDR3 is 13 amino acids long. CDR3 in amino acids: CASSISGWGEAFF. CDR3 in DNA: TGTGCCAGTAGTATAAGTGGATGGGGTGAAGCTTTCTTT.

A few counts support this clonotype. CDR3 DNA sequence: TGTGCCAGCCGACAGGGGGATAATGAAAAACTGTTTTTT. Its translation is CASRQGDNEKLFF. The chain employs TRBV2 and TRBJ1-4, with 9 bases that match TRBD1. The CDR3 has 13 amino acids. V was pared by 8 bases and J by 4 bases, with 2 bases of the junction left unmatched. Germline V CDR1 and CDR2: SNHLY, FYNNEI.

With regard to this clonotype: A read error may account for a junction end that differs from germline. This sequence joins TRBV18 and TRBJ1-3; 9 positions match TRBD1. Looked up from germline, CDR1 is KGHSH and CDR2 is LQKENI. CDR3 size: 15 residues. The CDR3 reads CASSPRTGAGNTIYF. The CDR3 DNA follows: TGTGCCAGCTCACCACGGACAGGGGCTGGAAACACCATATACTTT.

The chain joins TRBV20-1 to TRBJ2-2, with 8 bases identical to TRBD2. Germline CDR1 is DFQATT and CDR2 is SNEGSKA (reference sequence). Losses at the gene ends were 6 bases for V and 1 base for J; bases not matched to a gene: 10. CDR3 size: 16 residues. The CDR3 loop is CSAQNSGAQNTGELFF. DNA of the CDR3: TGCAGTGCCCAGAATAGCGGGGCCCAGAACACCGGGGAGCTGTTTTTT.

This clonotype appeared many times. The chain employs TRBV29-1 and TRBJ2-7; D not resolved. V lost 4 bases and J lost 0, with 7 bases in between. This CDR3 has 12 amino acids. Germline lookup yields CDR1 SQVTM and CDR2 ANQGSEA. CDR3 in amino acids: CSVVAASYEQYF. CDR3 DNA: TGCAGCGTTGTAGCAGCCTCCTACGAGCAGTACTTC.

V is TRBV19 and J is TRBJ2-1; either TRBD1 or TRBD2 may fit D (5 bases each). This CDR3 comprises 14 residues. The V gene lost 0 bases and the J gene lost 9 bases, with 12 bases spanning the gap. The germline V gene has CDR1 LNHDA and CDR2 SQIVND (reference sequence). In nucleotides, the CDR3 is TGTGCCAGTAGTATAGATCGGGGCATAACTGAGCAGTTCTTC. This translates into CASSIDRGITEQFF.

This clonotype showed up many times. The CDR3 sequence is CSARAGAATNEKLFF. The CDR3 region has the DNA TGCAGTGCTAGAGCCGGGGCAGCAACTAATGAAAAACTGTTTTTT. V and J are TRBV20-1 and TRBJ1-4, with a tentative D call TRBD1 (5 bases). The length of the CDR3 is 15 residues. Per the germline V gene, CDR1 is DFQATT and CDR2 is SNEGSKA (reference sequence). V shed 1 base and J shed 0 bases, with 9 bases lying between them.

This clonotype has ten or more counts. CDR3 nucleotides: TGCGCCAGCAGCTTGGACACCCGCAATCAGCCCCAGCATTTT. Its protein is CASSLDTRNQPQHF. The chain links TRBV5-1 to TRBJ1-5; D unresolved. V shed 0 bases and J shed 2 bases, with 6 bases lying between them. Germline V gene data show CDR1 as SGHRS and CDR2 as YFSETQ. CDR3 length equals 14 residues.